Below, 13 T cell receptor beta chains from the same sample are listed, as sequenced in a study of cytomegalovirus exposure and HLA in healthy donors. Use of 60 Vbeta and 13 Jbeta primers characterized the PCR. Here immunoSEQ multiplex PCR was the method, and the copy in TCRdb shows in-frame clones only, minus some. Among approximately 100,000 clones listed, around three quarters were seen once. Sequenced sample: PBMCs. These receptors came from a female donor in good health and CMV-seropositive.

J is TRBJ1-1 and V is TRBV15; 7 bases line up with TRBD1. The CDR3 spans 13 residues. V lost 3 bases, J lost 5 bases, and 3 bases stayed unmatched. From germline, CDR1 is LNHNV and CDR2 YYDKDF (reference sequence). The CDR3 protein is CATSRLQGTEAFF. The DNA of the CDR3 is TGTGCCACCAGCAGGTTACAGGGGACTGAAGCTTTCTTT.

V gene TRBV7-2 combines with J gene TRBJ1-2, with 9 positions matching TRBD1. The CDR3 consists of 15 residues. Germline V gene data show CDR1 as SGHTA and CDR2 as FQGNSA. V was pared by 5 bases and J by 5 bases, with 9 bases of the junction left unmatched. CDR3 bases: TGTGCCAGCAGCCGGGGGACCGGGACAGGGTATGGCTACACCTTC. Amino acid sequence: CASSRGTGTGYGYTF.

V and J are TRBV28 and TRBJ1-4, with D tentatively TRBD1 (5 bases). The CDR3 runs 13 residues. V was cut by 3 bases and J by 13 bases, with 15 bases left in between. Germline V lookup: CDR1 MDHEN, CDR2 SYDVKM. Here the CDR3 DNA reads TGTGCCAGCAGTTTGATCGGGGGATGGGGACTGTTTTTT. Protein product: CASSLIGGWGLFF.

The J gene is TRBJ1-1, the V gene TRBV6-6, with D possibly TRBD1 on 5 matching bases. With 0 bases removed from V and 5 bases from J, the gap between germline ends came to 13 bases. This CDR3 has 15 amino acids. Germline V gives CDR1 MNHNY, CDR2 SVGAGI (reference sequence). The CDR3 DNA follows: TGTGCCAGCAGTTACTCTCAAGGGGCGCGGACTGAAGCTTTCTTT. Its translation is CASSYSQGARTEAFF.

CDR3 bases: TGTGTTCCCCCGGAGGAGACCCAGTACTTC. Its protein is CVPPEETQYF. This sequence joins TRBV6-4 and TRBJ2-5; D not certain. The CDR3 loop spans 10 amino acids. CDR1 and CDR2 (germline): MRHNA, SNTAGT.

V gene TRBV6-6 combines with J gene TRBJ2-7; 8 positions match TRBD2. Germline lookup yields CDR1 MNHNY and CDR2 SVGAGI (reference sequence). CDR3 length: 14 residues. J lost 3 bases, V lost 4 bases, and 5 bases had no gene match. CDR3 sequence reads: CASSSRRGGYEQYF. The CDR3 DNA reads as TGTGCCAGCAGTTCCCGACGGGGGGGCTACGAGCAGTACTTC.

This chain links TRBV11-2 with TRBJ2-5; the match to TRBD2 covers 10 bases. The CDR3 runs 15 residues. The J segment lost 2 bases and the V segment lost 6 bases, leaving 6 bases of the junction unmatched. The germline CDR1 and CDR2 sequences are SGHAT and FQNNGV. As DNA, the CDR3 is TGTGCCAGCAGTTCTCTAGCGGGAGCTCAAGAGACCCAGTACTTC. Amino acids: CASSSLAGAQETQYF. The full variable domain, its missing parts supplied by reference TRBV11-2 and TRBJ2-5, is EAGVAQSPRYKIIEKRQSVAFWCNPISGHATLYWYQQILGQGPKLLIQFQNNGVVDDSQLPKDRFSAERLKGVDSTLKIQPAKLEDSAVYLCASSSLAGAQETQYFGPGTRLLVL.

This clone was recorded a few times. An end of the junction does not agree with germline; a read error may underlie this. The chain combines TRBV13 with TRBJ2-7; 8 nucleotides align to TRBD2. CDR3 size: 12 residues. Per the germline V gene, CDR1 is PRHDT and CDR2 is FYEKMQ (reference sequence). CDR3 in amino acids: CASSSGGTSKDF. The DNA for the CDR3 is TGTGCCAGCAGTTCGGGGGGGACTAGTAAGGACTTC.

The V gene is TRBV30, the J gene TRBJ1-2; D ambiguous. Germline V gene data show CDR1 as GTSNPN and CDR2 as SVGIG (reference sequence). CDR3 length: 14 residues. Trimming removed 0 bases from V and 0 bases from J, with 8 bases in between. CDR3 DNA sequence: TGTGCCTGGAGTGTTAACACAGCTAACTATGGCTACACCTTC. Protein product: CAWSVNTANYGYTF.

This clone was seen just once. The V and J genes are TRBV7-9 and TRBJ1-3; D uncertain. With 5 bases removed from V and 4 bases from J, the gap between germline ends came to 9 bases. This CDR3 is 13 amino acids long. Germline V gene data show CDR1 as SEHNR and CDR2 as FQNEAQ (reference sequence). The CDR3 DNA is TGTGCCAGCAGCCTATTACAGGGAAACACCATATATTTT. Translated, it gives CASSLLQGNTIYF.

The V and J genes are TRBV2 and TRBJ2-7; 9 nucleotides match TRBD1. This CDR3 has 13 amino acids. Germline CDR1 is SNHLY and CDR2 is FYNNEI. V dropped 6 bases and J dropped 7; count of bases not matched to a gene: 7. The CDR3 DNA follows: TGTGCCAGCAGGACAGGGGGTTCGCGTGAGCAGTACTTC. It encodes CASRTGGSREQYF.

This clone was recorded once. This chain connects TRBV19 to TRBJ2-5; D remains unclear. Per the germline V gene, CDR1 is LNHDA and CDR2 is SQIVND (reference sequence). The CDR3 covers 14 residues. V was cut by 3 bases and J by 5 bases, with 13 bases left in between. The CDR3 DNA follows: TGTGCCAGTAGTATGGGTCCCAGCAGGGAGACCCAGTACTTC. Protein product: CASSMGPSRETQYF.

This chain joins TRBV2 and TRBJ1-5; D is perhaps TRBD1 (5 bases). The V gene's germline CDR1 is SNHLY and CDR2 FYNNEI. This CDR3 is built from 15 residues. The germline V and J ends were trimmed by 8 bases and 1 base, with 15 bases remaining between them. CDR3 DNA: TGTGCCAGCCGTCGGGGGGTCGGGAGCAATCAGCCCCAGCATTTT. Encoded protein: CASRRGVGSNQPQHF.